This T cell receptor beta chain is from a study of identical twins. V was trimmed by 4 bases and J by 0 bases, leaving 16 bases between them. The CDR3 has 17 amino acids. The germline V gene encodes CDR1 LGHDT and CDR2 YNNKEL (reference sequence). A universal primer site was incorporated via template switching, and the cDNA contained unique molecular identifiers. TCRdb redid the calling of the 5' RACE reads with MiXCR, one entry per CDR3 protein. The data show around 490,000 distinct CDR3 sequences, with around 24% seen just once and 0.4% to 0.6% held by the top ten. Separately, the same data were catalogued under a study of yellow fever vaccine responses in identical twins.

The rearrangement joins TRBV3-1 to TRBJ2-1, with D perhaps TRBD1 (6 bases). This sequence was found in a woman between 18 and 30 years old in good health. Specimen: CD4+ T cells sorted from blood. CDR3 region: CASSPQRGTHSYNEQFF. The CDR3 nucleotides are TGTGCCAGCAGCCCCCAGAGGGGGACACACTCCTACAATGAGCAGTTCTTC.